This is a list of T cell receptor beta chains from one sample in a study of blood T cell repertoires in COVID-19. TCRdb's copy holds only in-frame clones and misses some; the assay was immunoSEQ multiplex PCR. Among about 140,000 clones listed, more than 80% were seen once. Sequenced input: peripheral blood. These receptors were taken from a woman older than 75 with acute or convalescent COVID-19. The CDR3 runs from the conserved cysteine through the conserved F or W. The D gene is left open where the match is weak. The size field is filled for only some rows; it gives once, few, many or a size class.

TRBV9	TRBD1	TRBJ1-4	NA	CASSASGQSNEKLFF	TGTGCCAGCAGCGCTTCGGGACAGAGTAATGAAAAACTGTTTTTT
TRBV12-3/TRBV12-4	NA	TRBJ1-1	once	CASSPAGNTEAFF	TGTGCCAGCAGCCCCGCAGGGAACACTGAAGCTTTCTTT
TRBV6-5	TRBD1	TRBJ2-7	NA	CASGSGGYEQYF	TGTGCCAGCGGCTCAGGGGGATACGAGCAGTACTTC
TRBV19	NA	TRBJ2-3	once	CASTQGGGSGTQYF	TGTGCCAGTACCCAAGGGGGGGGGTCGGGTACGCAGTATTTT
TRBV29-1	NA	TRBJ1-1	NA	CSVHTGMAWATEAFF	TGCAGCGTCCATACAGGGATGGCTTGGGCCACTGAAGCTTTCTTT
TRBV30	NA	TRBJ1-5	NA	CAWSVLDSNQPQHF	TGTGCCTGGAGTGTACTCGATTCCAATCAGCCCCAGCATTTT
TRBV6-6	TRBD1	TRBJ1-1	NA	CASSLGQGAEAFF	TGTGCCAGCAGCCTCGGACAGGGCGCTGAAGCTTTCTTT
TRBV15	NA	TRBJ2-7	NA	CATSRGGAVYEQYF	TGTGCCACCTCCCGAGGGGGGGCTGTATACGAGCAGTACTTC
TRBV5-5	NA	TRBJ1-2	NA	CASSLGQGSGYGYTF	TGTGCCAGCAGCTTGGGGCAGGGCTCAGGCTATGGCTACACCTTC
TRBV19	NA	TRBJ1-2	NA	CASSIVGATNYGYTF	TGTGCCAGTAGTATAGTGGGGGCTACTAACTATGGCTACACCTTC
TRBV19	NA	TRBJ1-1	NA	CASSIGSFDLTEAFF	TGTGCCAGTAGTATTGGCAGTTTTGATCTCACTGAAGCTTTCTTT
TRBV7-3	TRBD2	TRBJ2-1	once	CASSLLAGVYNEQFF	TGTGCCAGCAGCCTACTAGCGGGGGTCTACAATGAGCAGTTCTTC
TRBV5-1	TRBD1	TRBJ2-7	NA	CASSSQGADYEQYF	TGCGCCAGCAGCTCCCAGGGGGCGGACTACGAGCAGTACTTC
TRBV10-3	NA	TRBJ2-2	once	CAISETRGTGGELFF	TGTGCCATCAGTGAAACGAGGGGGACCGGCGGGGAGCTGTTTTTT
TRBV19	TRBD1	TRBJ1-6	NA	CASSISRTGSYNSPLHF	TGTGCCAGTAGTATAAGCAGGACAGGATCCTATAATTCACCCCTCCACTTT
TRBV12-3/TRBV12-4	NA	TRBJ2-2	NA	CASSLFNTGELFF	TGTGCCAGCAGTCTTTTTAACACCGGGGAGCTGTTTTTT
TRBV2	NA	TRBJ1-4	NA	CAIKSSDRGEKLFF	TGTGCCATAAAGTCTTCGGACAGAGGGGAAAAACTGTTTTTT
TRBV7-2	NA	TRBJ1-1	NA	CASSLVGARNTEAFF	TGTGCCAGCAGCTTAGTGGGGGCTCGGAACACTGAAGCTTTCTTT
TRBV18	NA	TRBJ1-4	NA	CASSPPAREDEKLFF	TGTGCCAGCTCACCACCGGCCAGGGAGGACGAAAAACTGTTTTTT
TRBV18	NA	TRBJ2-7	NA	CASSPPTGSGEQYF	TGTGCCAGCTCACCTCCCACAGGGTCAGGCGAGCAGTACTTC
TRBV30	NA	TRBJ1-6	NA	CAWSYLTGFNSPLHF	TGTGCCTGGAGTTATCTGACAGGCTTTAATTCACCCCTCCACTTT
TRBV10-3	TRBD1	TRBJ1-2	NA	CAISVGTGNYGYTF	TGTGCCATCAGTGTAGGGACAGGGAATTATGGCTACACCTTC
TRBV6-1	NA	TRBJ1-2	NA	CASSEVLYLNYGYTF	TGTGCCAGCAGTGAAGTATTATATCTGAACTATGGCTACACCTTC
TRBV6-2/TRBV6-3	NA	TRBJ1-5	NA	CASTYMGQDQPQHF	TGTGCCAGCACTTATATGGGACAAGATCAGCCCCAGCATTTT
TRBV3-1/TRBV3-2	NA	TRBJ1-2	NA	CASSPRGYPNYGYTF	TGTGCCAGCAGCCCTCGAGGGTACCCTAACTATGGCTACACCTTC
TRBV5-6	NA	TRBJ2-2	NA	CASSLAAGELFF	TGTGCCAGCAGCTTGGCGGCCGGGGAGCTGTTTTTT
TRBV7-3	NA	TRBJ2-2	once	CASSLTTGTGELFF	TGTGCCAGCAGCTTAACTACAGGCACCGGGGAGCTGTTTTTT
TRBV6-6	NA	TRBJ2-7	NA	CASSAPDRANYEQYF	TGTGCCAGCAGTGCCCCGGACAGAGCTAACTACGAGCAGTACTTC
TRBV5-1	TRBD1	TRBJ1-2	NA	CASSLASTGDYGYTF	TGCGCCAGCAGCTTAGCCAGTACAGGGGACTATGGCTACACCTTC
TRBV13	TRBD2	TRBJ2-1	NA	CASSQLAGGYNEQFF	TGTGCCAGCAGCCAACTAGCGGGGGGGTACAATGAGCAGTTCTTC
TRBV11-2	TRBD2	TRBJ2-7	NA	CASRSPGLEGYEQYF	TGTGCCAGCAGATCCCCGGGACTAGAAGGCTACGAGCAGTACTTC
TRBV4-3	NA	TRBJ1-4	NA	CASSQIGQGGEKLFF	TGCGCCAGCAGCCAAATCGGTCAGGGAGGTGAAAAACTGTTTTTT
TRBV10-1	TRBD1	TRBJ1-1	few	CASSESGTGREAFF	TGCGCCAGCAGTGAGTCCGGGACAGGCCGTGAAGCTTTCTTT
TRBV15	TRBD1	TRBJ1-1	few	CATSTRDRLNTEAFF	TGTGCCACCAGCACGAGGGACAGATTGAACACTGAAGCTTTCTTT
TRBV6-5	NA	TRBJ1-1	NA	CASSSRTPYTEAFF	TGTGCCAGCAGTTCACGGACACCATACACTGAAGCTTTCTTT